These 7 T cell receptor beta chains originate from one sample sequenced in a study of Ad26.COV2.S vaccination and SARS-CoV-2 variants. The treatment is: about 20 received Ad26.COV2.S at low or high dose, single or two shots; about five received placebo; per-sample allocation not given. Sampling happened 63 days after the first vaccine or placebo injection. Only in-frame clones appear in the TCRdb table, and some are missing; sequencing was by immunoSEQ multiplex PCR. The repertoire includes a few hundred thousand clones, around 82% of them detected once, and about 7.4% sits in the top ten. The material sequenced was peripheral blood, taken in a trial of Ad26.COV2.S vaccine versus placebo. Receptors were obtained from a person between 18 and 60 years old who received the Ad26.COV2.S COVID-19 vaccine or a placebo.

The genes are TRBV9 and TRBJ2-3, with 9 bases identical to TRBD2. The CDR3 is made up of 17 amino acids. The junction had 7 bases not matched to a gene; V was cut back by 2 bases and J by 0 bases. Looked up from germline, CDR1 is SGDLS and CDR2 is YYNGEE. The chain's CDR3 is CASSVVTSGSSTDTQYF. The CDR3 DNA is TGTGCCAGCAGCGTTGTGACTAGCGGATCTAGCACAGATACGCAGTATTTT.

This sequence joins TRBV6-5 and TRBJ2-7, with 10 positions matching TRBD1. The CDR3 totals 15 residues. Germline lookup yields CDR1 MNHEY and CDR2 SVGAGI. V dropped 6 bases and J dropped 2; count of bases not matched to a gene: 7. The CDR3 region has the DNA TGTGCCAGCAGCAATCCCGGGACAGGGGCCTACGAGCAGTACTTC. This translates into CASSNPGTGAYEQYF.

The V gene is TRBV3-1 (or the pseudogene TRBV3-2), the J gene TRBJ1-1, with TRBD1 matching over 7 bases. Germline assignment: CDR1 LGHDT and CDR2 YNNKEL (reference sequence). V dropped 5 bases and J dropped 5; count of bases not matched to a gene: 8. This CDR3 is built from 14 residues. The CDR3 bases are TGTGCCAGCAGCGGAAAGGCAGGGGGAACTGAAGCTTTCTTT. Its translation is CASSGKAGGTEAFF.

V is TRBV18 and J is TRBJ2-7, with 7 bases fitting TRBD1. Per germline, CDR1 KGHSH and CDR2 LQKENI. Trimming removed 6 bases from V and 3 bases from J; junction bases left unmatched: 5. This CDR3 is built from 13 residues. The CDR3 sequence: CASSPGQLYEQYF. The CDR3 DNA is TGTGCCAGCTCTCCGGGACAGCTCTACGAGCAGTACTTC.

This clone was observed a handful of times. V gene TRBV30 combines with J gene TRBJ2-7; 7 bases are shared with TRBD1. Germline CDR1 and CDR2: GTSNPN and SVGIG (reference sequence). V lost 0 bases, J lost 6 bases, and 11 bases stayed unmatched. The CDR3 loop spans 15 amino acids. The CDR3 here is CAWSVVDETGTEQYF. The CDR3 coding sequence is TGTGCCTGGAGTGTTGTTGACGAGACAGGGACCGAGCAGTACTTC.

The chain uses TRBV5-1 and TRBJ2-5; D not certain. The germline CDR1 and CDR2 sequences are SGHRS and YFSETQ. V was clipped by 1 base and J by 3 bases, with 13 bases between them. The CDR3 totals 15 residues. In nucleotides, the CDR3 is TGCGCCAGCAGCTTGATGGCGACGGTGAAAGAGACCCAGTACTTC. Translating gives CASSLMATVKETQYF.

This chain joins TRBV18 and TRBJ2-5; D is uncertain. Trimming removed 5 bases at V and 1 base at J, with 11 bases between. Germline V lookup: CDR1 KGHSH, CDR2 LQKENI. The CDR3 has 14 residues. The CDR3 reads CASSEASPQETQYF. DNA for the CDR3: TGTGCCAGCTCAGAGGCGTCCCCCCAAGAGACCCAGTACTTC.